This TCR beta chain is drawn from a study of blood T cell repertoires in COVID-19. Turning to the study itself: The origin of the acute and convalescent COVID-19 samples was the United States, Italy and Spain.

From germline, CDR1 is SGHRS and CDR2 YFSETQ. V lost 3 bases and J lost 4; bases outside the gene matches: 6. The CDR3 contains 15 residues. The authors' processing: Reference gene primer amplification yielded estimated nucleated cell counts. This table comes from immunoSEQ multiplex PCR, and its TCRdb copy is limited to in-frame clones, with some not included. V and J calls and clone size are copied from that table; D and trimming were computed from the DNA. This sample yields approximately 100,000 clones, of which roughly 87% are seen a single time; 6.2% belongs to the top ten. The chain employs TRBV5-1 and TRBJ2-5; 10 positions agree with TRBD2. This clonotype was sampled from a human donor in a cohort sampled during active COVID-19. The sample was peripheral blood. In nucleotides, the CDR3 is TGCGCCAGCAGCTCACCAGCGGGAGGGGGAGAGACCCAGTACTTC. It translates to CASSSPAGGGETQYF.